The 20 T cell receptor beta chains below all came from one sample that was sequenced in a study of T cell clonality in common variable immunodeficiency. Study conclusions and caveats: Reportedly, TCR beta sequences from common variable immunodeficiency showed fewer deletions and N-nucleotide insertions.

These receptors' antigens are unknown. Sequencing was performed with immunoSEQ multiplex PCR; in TCRdb, only in-frame clones are kept and a portion is missing. There are tens of thousands of clones in the sample, none observed a single time. Source material: peripheral blood mononuclear cells. These receptors were obtained from a human donor with common variable immunodeficiency.

This clone was recorded many times. The read stops 3 residues short of the end of the CDR3; the missing end is completed from the germline J gene. The chain uses TRBV2 and TRBJ1-3; D is unresolved. Looked up from germline, CDR1 is SNHLY and CDR2 is FYNNEI. The CDR3 runs 12 residues. V shed 2 bases and J shed 7 bases, with 6 bases lying between them. CDR3 bases read: TGTGCCAGCAGTGAACAAAGCAACACC. Protein: CASSEQSNT. The complete CDR3 reads CASSEQSNTIYF.

This clone was recorded at least ten times. A junction end diverges from the germline sequence, so it may reflect a read error. The read terminates 3 residues ahead of where the CDR3 ends, so the germline J gene completes it. The chain recombines TRBV7-7 with TRBJ2-1; D perhaps matches TRBD1 (5 bases). The CDR3 sequence is 14 residues long. From germline, CDR1 is SSHAT and CDR2 FNYEAQ (reference sequence). The CDR3 protein is CASSPQGSYNEQFF. CDR3 DNA (partial): TGTGCTAGCAGCCCCCAGGGCTCCTACAATGAG.

This clone was picked up many times. The CDR3 end is not reached by the read, which stops 3 residues before it; the germline J gene fills it in. The chain couples TRBV20-1 to TRBJ2-1, with 7 bases that match TRBD1. The V gene end was trimmed by 7 bases and the J gene end by 2 bases; junction bases not matched to a gene: 17. CDR1 is DFQATT and CDR2 is SNEGSKA in the germline V gene (reference sequence). This CDR3 is built from 17 residues. CDR3 sequence: CSVTPPRDRVTYNEQFF. The part of the CDR3 DNA that was read is TGCAGTGTTACGCCTCCTCGGGACAGAGTTACCTACAATGAG.

This clone occurred many times. The read terminates 3 residues ahead of where the CDR3 ends, so the germline J gene completes it. The V gene is TRBV7-2, the J gene TRBJ2-5; 10 bases map to TRBD1. J lost 7 bases, V lost 4 bases, and 9 bases had no gene match. CDR3 length: 15 residues. Germline V gives CDR1 SGHTA, CDR2 FQGNSA. The CDR3 DNA, read in part, is TGTGCCAGCAGCTCCCAAGCGGGACAGGGGTGGACC. It is translated as CASSSQAGQGWT. The entire CDR3 sequence reads CASSSQAGQGWTQYF.

This clone was observed at least ten times. The read stops 3 residues short of the end of the CDR3; the missing end is completed from the germline J gene. The chain combines TRBV20-1 with TRBJ2-7, with TRBD2 matching over 12 bases. The length of the CDR3 is 17 residues. The germline V gene encodes CDR1 DFQATT and CDR2 SNEGSKA (reference sequence). With 1 base clipped from V and 2 bases from J, the junction kept 9 bases outside the gene matches. CDR3 in amino acids: CSARVWTSGVPTYEQYF. The CDR3 DNA, read in part, is TGCAGTGCTAGAGTGTGGACTAGCGGGGTTCCAACCTACGAG.

The sample holds many counts of this clone. The read terminates 3 residues ahead of where the CDR3 ends, so the germline J gene completes it. The V gene is TRBV7-9, the J gene TRBJ2-1; 7 bases fit TRBD1. CDR1 is SEHNR and CDR2 is FQNEAQ in the germline V gene (reference sequence). The CDR3 spans 14 residues. Trimming at V came to 4 bases and at J to 7 bases, leaving 7 bases not matched to a gene. CDR3 DNA (partial): TGTGCCAGCAGCTACCTACAGGGGAGTAATGAG. Its protein is CASSYLQGSNE. The full CDR3 reads CASSYLQGSNEQFF.

This clone was seen many times. The missing CDR3 end, 3 residues past where the read stops, is filled in from the germline J gene. The V and J genes are TRBV7-2 and TRBJ2-4; 7 bases fit TRBD2. Germline V gene lookup returns CDR1 SGHTA and CDR2 FQGNSA. The CDR3 loop spans 14 amino acids. The ends lost 2 bases at V and 6 bases at J; junction bases unmatched: 4. The CDR3: CASSLNGGGNIQYF. Partial CDR3 DNA: TGTGCCAGCAGCTTAAATGGGGGGGGAAACATT.

Many counts were recorded for this clone. Read data end 3 residues before the CDR3 end; the end is taken from the germline J gene. The V gene is TRBV19, the J gene TRBJ1-4; no clear D. This CDR3 is 14 amino acids long. V lost 5 bases and J lost 2, with 9 bases in between. In germline, CDR1 is LNHDA, CDR2 SQIVND (reference sequence). The part of the CDR3 DNA that was read is TGTGCCAGTAGTCGGACTTGGACTAATGAAAAA. Residues: CASSRTWTNEK. The whole CDR3 sequence is CASSRTWTNEKLFF.

The table lists this clone with many counts. The junction does not match germline at one end; this may be a read error. Read coverage stops 3 residues before the CDR3 terminus; the germline J gene supplies the remainder. The gene calls are TRBV4-2 and TRBJ2-3; tentatively, D is TRBD2 (7 bases). The CDR3 has 16 amino acids. Germline V gene sequence: CDR1 LGHNA, CDR2 YNFKEQ. The CDR3 loop is CASSRRGGGGSDTQYF. The CDR3 bases that were read are TGCGCCAGCAGCCGAAGGGGTGGCGGGGGCTCAGATACG.

This clone was recorded at least ten times. The DNA ends 3 residues before the CDR3 does, and the rest of the CDR3 is filled in from the germline J gene. This chain joins TRBV7-2 and TRBJ1-5; 7 bases fit TRBD1. The length of the CDR3 is 14 residues. Trimming took 5 bases from V and 4 from J; bases not matched to a gene: 5. Germline CDR1 is SGHTA and CDR2 is FQGNSA. Partial CDR3 DNA: TGTGCCAGCAGCCGAGGGACAGCGAATCAGCCC. Translating it yields CASSRGTANQP. The whole CDR3 protein reads CASSRGTANQPQHF.

Many counts were recorded for this clone. The read is 3 residues too short to cover the CDR3 end, so that end is filled in from the germline J gene. The V call is TRBV7-8, the J call TRBJ2-3; D remains ambiguous. V lost 5 bases and J 2 bases, leaving 17 bases between the germline ends. The germline V gene has CDR1 SGHVS and CDR2 FQNEAQ. The CDR3 spans 16 residues. The sequenced CDR3 bases are TGTGCCAGCAGCCCGCCCAGGTTACCCATCACAGATACG. This translates into CASSPPRLPITDT. The entire CDR3 protein reads CASSPPRLPITDTQYF.

There are many counts of this clone. The read halts 3 residues ahead of the CDR3 end, with the missing end drawn from the germline J gene. The V gene is TRBV19, the J gene TRBJ1-5; tentative D call: TRBD1 (5 bases). This CDR3 spans 14 amino acids. Germline V gives CDR1 LNHDA, CDR2 SQIVND (reference sequence). V was shortened by 3 bases and J by 1 base, with 7 bases between the two germline ends. The CDR3 DNA, read in part, is TGTGCCAGTAGTATGTGGGGCAGCAATCAGCCC. It encodes CASSMWGSNQP. The whole CDR3 sequence reads CASSMWGSNQPQHF.

This clone was seen repeatedly, ten times or more. The read is 3 residues too short to cover the CDR3 end, so that end is filled in from the germline J gene. The rearrangement links TRBV30 to TRBJ1-1, with 8 bases that match TRBD1. The V gene end was trimmed by 5 bases and the J gene end by 3 bases; junction bases not matched to a gene: 2. This CDR3 is 12 amino acids long. Looked up from germline, CDR1 is GTSNPN and CDR2 is SVGIG (reference sequence). Here the CDR3 reads CAWDRGHTEAFF. The DNA read from the CDR3 is TGTGCCTGGGACAGGGGCCACACTGAA. The whole variable domain, filled in from reference TRBV30 and TRBJ1-1, reads SQTIHQWPATLVQPVGSPLSLECTVEGTSNPNLYWYRQAAGRGLQLLFYSVGIGQISSEVPQNLSASRPQDRQFILSSKKLLLSDSGFYLCAWDRGHTEAFFGQGTRLTVV.

This clone was seen repeatedly, ten times or more. Read sequence stops 3 residues before the CDR3 end, and the germline J gene provides the missing end. J is TRBJ2-3 and V is TRBV27; D is undetermined. In germline, CDR1 is MNHEY, CDR2 SMNVEV (reference sequence). The CDR3 runs to 13 residues. V dropped 5 bases and J dropped 0 bases, with 6 bases sitting between them. The CDR3 sequence: CASSKLSTDTQYF. The sequenced CDR3 bases are TGTGCCAGCAGTAAGCTTAGCACAGATACG.

In this sample, this clone turned up many times. The read terminates 3 residues before the CDR3 end, so the remaining end is supplied by the germline J gene. The V and J genes are TRBV2 and TRBJ2-7; TRBD2 agrees at 7 bases. The length of the CDR3 is 17 residues. Unmatched junction bases numbered 15, after V lost 5 bases and J lost 2 bases. Germline V gives CDR1 SNHLY, CDR2 FYNNEI. CDR3 bases read: TGTGCCAGCAGTTCACCCAGGACGGGACTAAAGGCCTACGAG. Translating gives CASSSPRTGLKAYE. The complete CDR3 sequence is CASSSPRTGLKAYEQYF.

This clone appeared many times. Partial CDR3 DNA: TGTGCCAGCAGTGATATCTTCAGGGCATCCTACGAG. It codes for CASSDIFRASYE. The entire CDR3 is CASSDIFRASYEQYF. The rearrangement uses TRBV6-1 and TRBJ2-7; possible D gene TRBD1, 5 bases. Read data end 3 residues before the CDR3 end; the end is taken from the germline J gene. Looked up from germline, CDR1 is MNHNS and CDR2 is SASEGT. Trimming took off 3 bases at V and 1 base at J, with 13 bases between the two ends. The CDR3 is 15 residues long.

The table lists this clone with a few counts. The sequence runs out 3 residues before the end of the CDR3; the remainder is reconstructed from the germline J gene. This chain uses TRBV10-2 with TRBJ2-7, with 7 bases matching TRBD1. The CDR3 totals 14 residues. The V gene end was trimmed by 7 bases and the J gene end by 2 bases; junction bases not matched to a gene: 8. Germline CDR1 and CDR2: WSHSY and SAAADI. The CDR3 is CASTRQGRTYEQYF. The covered CDR3 bases are TGCGCCAGCACTAGACAGGGCCGTACCTACGAG.

There are many counts of this clone. The sequence runs out 3 residues before the end of the CDR3; the remainder is reconstructed from the germline J gene. The chain uses TRBV6-2 or TRBV6-3 and TRBJ1-1; D gene unclear. This CDR3 region has 11 residues. The V and J ends lost 2 bases and 6 bases respectively, with 4 bases between them. Looked up from germline, CDR1 is MNHEY and CDR2 is SVGEGT. The covered CDR3 bases are TGTGCCAGCAGTTACCGGGCTGAA. This codes for CASSYRAE. The full CDR3 protein reads CASSYRAEAFF.

This clone has ten or more counts. The CDR3 protein is CASSYSRSGYQPQHF. CDR3 bases read: TGTGCCAGCAGTTACTCGAGGTCAGGGTATCAGCCC. The chain recombines TRBV6-2 or TRBV6-3 with TRBJ1-5, with a tentative D call TRBD1 (5 bases). Read data end 3 residues before the CDR3 end; the end is taken from the germline J gene. Germline V gene lookup returns CDR1 MNHEY and CDR2 SVGEGT. CDR3 length: 15 amino acids. Between the trimmed V and J ends, which lost 0 bases and 5 bases, there was a span of 11 bases.

This clone was counted ten times or more. Read sequence stops 3 residues before the CDR3 end, and the germline J gene provides the missing end. V gene TRBV7-2 combines with J gene TRBJ1-5; maybe TRBD1 (6 bases). The CDR3 totals 15 residues. Trimming left V 5 bases short and J 3 bases short, with 14 bases between. Germline assignment: CDR1 SGHTA and CDR2 FQGNSA. The sequenced CDR3 bases are TGTGCCAGCAGCCGGACGACAGGCTACAATCAGCCC. Its protein product is CASSRTTGYNQP. The full-length CDR3 reads as CASSRTTGYNQPQHF.